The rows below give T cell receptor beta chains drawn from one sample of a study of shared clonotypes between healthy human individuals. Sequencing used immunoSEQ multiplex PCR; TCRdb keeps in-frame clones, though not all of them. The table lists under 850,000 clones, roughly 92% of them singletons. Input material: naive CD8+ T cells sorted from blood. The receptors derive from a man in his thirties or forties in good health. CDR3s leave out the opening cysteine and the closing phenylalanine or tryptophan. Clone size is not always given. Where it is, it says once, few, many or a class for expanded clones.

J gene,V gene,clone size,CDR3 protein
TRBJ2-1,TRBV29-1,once,SVTGLDGYNEQF
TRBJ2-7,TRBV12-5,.,ASGFMSGSSYEQY
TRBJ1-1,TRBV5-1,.,ASSPGQYSTEAF
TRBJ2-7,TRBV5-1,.,ASSGTGTAYEQY
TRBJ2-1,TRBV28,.,ASSLLSSYNEQF
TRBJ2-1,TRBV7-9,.,ASSPAGSLENNEQF
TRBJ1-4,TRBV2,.,ARRASLDEKLF
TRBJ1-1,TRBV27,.,ASSNRQTGAVITEAF
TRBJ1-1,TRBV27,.,ASRSSTEAF
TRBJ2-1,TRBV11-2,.,ASSLGGNSGSSYNEQF
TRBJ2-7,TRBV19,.,ASSGTDYEQY
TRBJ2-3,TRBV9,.,ASTNQGGQGASDTQY
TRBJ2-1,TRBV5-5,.,ASSQGLAVYNEQF
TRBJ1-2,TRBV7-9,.,ASSPSVDRVNYGYT
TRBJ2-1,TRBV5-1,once,ASSSWTGADNEQF
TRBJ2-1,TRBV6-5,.,ASSYGNYNEQF
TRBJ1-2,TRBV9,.,ASSGRDYT
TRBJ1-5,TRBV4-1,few,ASSQSGDNQPQH
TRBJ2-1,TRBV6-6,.,ASSYELAGGNEQF
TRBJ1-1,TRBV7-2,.,ASRPTREPNTEAF
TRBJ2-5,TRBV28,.,ASSLTSGVLETQY
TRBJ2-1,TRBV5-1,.,ASSLSGGYNEQF
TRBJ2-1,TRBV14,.,ASSHLAGGNNEQF
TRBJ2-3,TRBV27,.,ASRKQGFGTDTQY
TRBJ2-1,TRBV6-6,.,ASSVLAGGYNEQF
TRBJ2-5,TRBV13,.,ASSGGAETQY
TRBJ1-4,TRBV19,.,ASSRWEVDEKLF
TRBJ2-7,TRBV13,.,ASSPGTGVSYEQY
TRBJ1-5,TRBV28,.,ASSLGRGFNQPQH
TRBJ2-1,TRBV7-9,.,ASSLGRSGIYNEQF
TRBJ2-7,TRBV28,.,ASSFLGEQY
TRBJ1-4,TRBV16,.,ASSQSIAEREKLF
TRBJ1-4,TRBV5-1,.,ASSWYQDEKLF
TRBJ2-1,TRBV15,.,ATSRGLAGNSNEQF
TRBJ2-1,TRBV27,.,ASSLGLGPSNEQF
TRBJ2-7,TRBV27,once,ASSLAGFTYEQY
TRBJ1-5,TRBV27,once,ASSLSSAGNQPQH
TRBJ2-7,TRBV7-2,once,ASSFGGRAYEQY